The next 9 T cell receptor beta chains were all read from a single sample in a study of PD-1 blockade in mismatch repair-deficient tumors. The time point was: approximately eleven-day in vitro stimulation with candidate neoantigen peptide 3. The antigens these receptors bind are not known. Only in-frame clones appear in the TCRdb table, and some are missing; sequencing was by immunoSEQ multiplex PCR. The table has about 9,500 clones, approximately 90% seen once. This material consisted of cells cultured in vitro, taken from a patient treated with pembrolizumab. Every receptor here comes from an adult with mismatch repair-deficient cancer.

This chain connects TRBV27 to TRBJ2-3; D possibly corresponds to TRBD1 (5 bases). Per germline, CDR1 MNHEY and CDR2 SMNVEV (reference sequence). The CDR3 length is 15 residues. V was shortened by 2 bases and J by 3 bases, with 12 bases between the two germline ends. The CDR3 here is CASSLIGRATDTQYF. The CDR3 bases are TGTGCCAGCAGTTTAATTGGCAGGGCAACAGATACGCAGTATTTT.

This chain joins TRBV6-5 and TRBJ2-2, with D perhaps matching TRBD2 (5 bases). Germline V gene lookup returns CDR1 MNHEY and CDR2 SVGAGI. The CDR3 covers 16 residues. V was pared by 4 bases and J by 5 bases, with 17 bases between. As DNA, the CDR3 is TGTGCCAGCAGTTCTCGGATGGGGAGCGGTACCGGGGAGCTGTTTTTT. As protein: CASSSRMGSGTGELFF.

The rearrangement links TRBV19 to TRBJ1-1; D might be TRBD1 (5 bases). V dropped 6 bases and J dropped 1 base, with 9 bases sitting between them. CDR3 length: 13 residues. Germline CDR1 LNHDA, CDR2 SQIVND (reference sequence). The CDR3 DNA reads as TGTGCCAGTAGCCTCGGACAGAACACTGAAGCTTTCTTT. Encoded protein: CASSLGQNTEAFF.

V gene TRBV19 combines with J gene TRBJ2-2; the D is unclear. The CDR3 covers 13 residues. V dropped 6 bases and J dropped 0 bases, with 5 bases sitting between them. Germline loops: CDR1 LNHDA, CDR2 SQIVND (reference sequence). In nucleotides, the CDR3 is TGTGCCAGTAGCCCCGCGAACACCGGGGAGCTGTTTTTT. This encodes CASSPANTGELFF.

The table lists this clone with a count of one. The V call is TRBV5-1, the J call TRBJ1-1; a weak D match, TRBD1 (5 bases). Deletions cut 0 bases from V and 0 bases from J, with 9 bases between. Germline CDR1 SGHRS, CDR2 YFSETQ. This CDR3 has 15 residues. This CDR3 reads CASSLVSGLNTEAFF. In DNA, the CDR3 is TGCGCCAGCAGCTTGGTATCAGGGTTGAACACTGAAGCTTTCTTT.

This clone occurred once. The CDR3 nucleotides are TGTGCCAGCAGTGAAACATGGTGGAGCTCCTACGAGCAGTACTTC. Residues: CASSETWWSSYEQYF. The chain is built from TRBV2 and TRBJ2-7; no firm D call. The CDR3 runs to 15 residues. CDR1 and CDR2 (germline): SNHLY, FYNNEI. V dropped 2 bases and J dropped 0 bases, with 11 bases sitting between them.

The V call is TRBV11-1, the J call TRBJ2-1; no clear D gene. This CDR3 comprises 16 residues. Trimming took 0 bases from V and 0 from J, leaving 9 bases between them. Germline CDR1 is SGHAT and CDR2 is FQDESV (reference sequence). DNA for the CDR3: TGTGCCAGCAGCTTAGCCCTGGTCACCTCCTACAATGAGCAGTTCTTC. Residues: CASSLALVTSYNEQFF.

The CDR3 DNA sequence: TGTGCCAGCAGTGTTCACGGAGGGACAGGTTCCGACGAGCAGTACTTC. Its translation is CASSVHGGTGSDEQYF. The V and J genes are TRBV6-1 and TRBJ2-7; 8 positions agree with TRBD1. This CDR3 is built from 16 residues. Germline V gene sequence: CDR1 MNHNS, CDR2 SASEGT. Trimming cost V 4 bases and J 5 bases; bases outside gene matches: 13.

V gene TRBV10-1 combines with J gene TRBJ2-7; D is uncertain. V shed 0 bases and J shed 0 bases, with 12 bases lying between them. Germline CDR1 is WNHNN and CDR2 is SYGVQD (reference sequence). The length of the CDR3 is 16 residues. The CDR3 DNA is TGCGCCAGCAGTGAGTCAATCTTCTCGAGCTCCTACGAGCAGTACTTC. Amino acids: CASSESIFSSSYEQYF.